This paragraph covers one TCR beta chain sequence. The CDR3 sequence is 12 residues long. Per the germline V gene, CDR1 is SQVTM and CDR2 is ANQGSEA. With 6 bases removed from V and 1 base from J, the gap between germline ends came to 10 bases. CD8+ and CD4+ T cells from blood underwent TCR beta sequencing. The source of the sample is a study of CD8 T cells in Susac syndrome. RNA, at roughly 0.45 to 1 ug, was reverse transcribed with random hexamers. Via MiXCR, TCRdb re-called the immunoSEQ multiplex PCR reads, giving one row per CDR3 protein. The table lists some 130,000 distinct CDR3 sequences, about 93% of them singletons, with about 0.23% in the top ten.

The chain employs TRBV29-1 and TRBJ2-7; D could derive from TRBD1 or TRBD2 (6 bases each). This receptor was obtained from a human donor with multiple sclerosis. The sample was CD8+ T cells from PBMCs. The CDR3 DNA reads TGCAGCGTAAGGGGGGAGTCCTACGAGCAGTACTTC. Amino acids: CSVRGESYEQYF.